This T cell receptor (beta chain) was profiled in a study of patients and donors after allogeneic stem cell transplantation (dated by TCRdb to the early 2020s). From the cysteine through the phenylalanine, the CDR3 covers 14 amino acids. Only the CDR3 DNA stays, 42 bases, in frame from base 1. Looking up the germline V gene yields CDR1 SGHTA and CDR2 FQGTGA. At the junction V is shortened by 4 bases and J by 6 bases; bases outside the gene matches: 7. A remark on this clonotype: Its antigen is not yet known. No clone much larger than this one lies a single base away; base qualities are absent.

The protocol used for the library was RT-PCR. Sequencing used a NextSeq 550. TCRdb took the public reads, trimmed them with fastp at Q25, ran MiXCR for clone calling and kept in-frame beta chains. Identical CDR3 protein sequences are pooled into one entry, listed with their most common genes and DNA. This sample has over 130,000 distinct CDR3 sequences in its table, and approximately 37% of those were observed once. The biggest ten clones account for 50% of the sample. The TCR originated in a human donor who was either an allogeneic HSCT recipient or a stem cell or donor lymphocyte infusion donor (not recorded which). It is not recorded whose cells these are; they may come from a transplant donor. The sample comprised blood, either unsorted or a sorted T cell fraction (not recorded which). This sequence uses TRBV7-3 and TRBJ2-3; 7 of the junction bases match TRBD1. The sequenced DNA is TGTGCCAGCAGCTCGACAGGGAGAGGTGATACGCAGTATTTT. This is translated as CASSSTGRGDTQYF.